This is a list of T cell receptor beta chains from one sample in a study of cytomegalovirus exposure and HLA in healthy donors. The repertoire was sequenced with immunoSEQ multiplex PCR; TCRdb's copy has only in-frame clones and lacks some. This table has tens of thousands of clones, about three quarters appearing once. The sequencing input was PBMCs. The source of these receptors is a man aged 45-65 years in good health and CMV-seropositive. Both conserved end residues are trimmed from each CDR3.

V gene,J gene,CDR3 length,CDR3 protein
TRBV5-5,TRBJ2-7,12,ASSLQGALYEQY
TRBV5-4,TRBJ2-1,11,ASRPTGYGEQF
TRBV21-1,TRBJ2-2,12,ASSNGAATGELF
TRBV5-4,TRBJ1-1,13,ASSLSSRGYTEAF
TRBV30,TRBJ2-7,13,AWNLGGTGSREQY
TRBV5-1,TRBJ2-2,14,ASSLEGQRYVGELF
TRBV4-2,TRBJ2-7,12,ASSPTGSSYEQY
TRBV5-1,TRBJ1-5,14,ASSWGPGDQNQPQH
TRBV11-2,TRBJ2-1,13,ASSLDRLANNEQF
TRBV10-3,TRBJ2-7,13,AISGGGGSSYEQY
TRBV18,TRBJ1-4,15,ASSSGTGVERGEKLF
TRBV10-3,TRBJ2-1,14,AISESSNPTDNEQF
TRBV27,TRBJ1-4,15,ASSFRGTGGTGEKLF
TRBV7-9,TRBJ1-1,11,ASSSPARIEAF
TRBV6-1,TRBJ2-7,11,ASSELASPRGY
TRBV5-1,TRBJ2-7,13,ASSLEGTVYYEQY
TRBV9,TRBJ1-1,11,ASSRQGNTEAF
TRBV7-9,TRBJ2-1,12,ASSWGLEGNEQF
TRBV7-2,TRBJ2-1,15,ASSLVGARPLGNEQF
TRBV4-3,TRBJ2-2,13,ASSQDEDYTGELF
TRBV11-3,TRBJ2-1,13,ASSFFWGGYNEQF
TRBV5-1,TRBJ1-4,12,ASSRTTGMEKLF
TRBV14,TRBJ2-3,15,ASSHIGLAGGTDTQY
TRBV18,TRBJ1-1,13,ASSLGTGVNTEAF
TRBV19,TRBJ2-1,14,ASSISVLAEYNEQF
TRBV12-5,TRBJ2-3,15,ASGYAGTGLGPDTQY
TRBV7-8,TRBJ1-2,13,ASSLSSLNYYGYT
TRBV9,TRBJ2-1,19,ASSVGALAVGGGSSYNEQF
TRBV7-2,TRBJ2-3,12,ASSLSGPTDTQY
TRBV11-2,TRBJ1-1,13,ASSKQTGGYTEAF
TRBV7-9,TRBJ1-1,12,ASSLTGSNTEAF
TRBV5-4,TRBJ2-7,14,ASSEGGASGRNEQY
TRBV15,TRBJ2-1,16,ATSRATWLAGFQNEQF
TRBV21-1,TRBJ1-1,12,ASRWSAGATEAF
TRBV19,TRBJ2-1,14,ASSTGQGTVGNEQF
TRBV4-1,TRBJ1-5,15,ASSQDRVGGGNQPQH
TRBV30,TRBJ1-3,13,AWSAPPNSGNTIY
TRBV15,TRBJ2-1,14,ATSREGGRGVDEQF
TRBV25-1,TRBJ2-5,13,ASGTSSGAPMAQY
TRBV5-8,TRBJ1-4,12,ASSLGTGTEKLF
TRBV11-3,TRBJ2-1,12,ASSSRTGKNEQF
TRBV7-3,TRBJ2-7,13,ASSLNPAGVHEQY
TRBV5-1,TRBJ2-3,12,ASSSSSGTDTQY